Shown below are 30 T cell receptor beta chains from a single sample sequenced in a study of beta chain features in type 1 diabetes. Isolated RNA was reverse transcribed in full, so expressed TCRB transcripts were sequenced. Measured with immunoSEQ multiplex PCR; TCRdb has only the in-frame clones, and not every one. The sample lists 600,000 to 650,000 clones, around 16% occurring once. The sequencing input was naive CD4+ T cells from blood. The receptors here all came from a man younger than 35 in good health.

This clone was seen more than once but under ten times. This chain joins TRBV2 and TRBJ1-2; tentative D call: TRBD1 (5 bases). The CDR3 runs to 13 residues. V gave up 3 bases and J gave up 8 bases, with 13 bases separating them. Germline CDR1 and CDR2: SNHLY and FYNNEI. CDR3 nucleotides: TGTGCCAGCAGTGATGGCAGGGCCCACGGCTACACCTTC. This encodes CASSDGRAHGYTF.

This sequence joins TRBV18 and TRBJ1-1, with 9 bases matching TRBD1. The CDR3 is 15 amino acids. Germline-derived CDR1 and CDR2 are KGHSH and LQKENI. J was trimmed by 4 bases and V by 5 bases; bases with no gene match: 8. As DNA, the CDR3 is TGTGCCAGCTCATCGACAGGGGGTCTGAGCACTGAAGCTTTCTTT. This codes for CASSSTGGLSTEAFF.

This clone was detected only a few times. The gene calls are TRBV7-2 and TRBJ2-7; 8 nucleotides line up with TRBD1. V dropped 3 bases and J dropped 2; count of bases not matched to a gene: 3. The germline CDR1 and CDR2 sequences are SGHTA and FQGNSA. The CDR3 contains 14 residues. This chain's CDR3 is CASSFWTGTYEQYF. The CDR3 coding sequence is TGTGCCAGCAGCTTCTGGACAGGGACCTACGAGCAGTACTTC.

The genes are TRBV4-3 and TRBJ2-2, with 7 bases lining up with TRBD2. After removal of 4 bases from V and 0 bases from J, the junction contained 8 bases not matched to a gene. CDR3 length: 17 residues. The germline gives CDR1 LGHNA, CDR2 YSLEER. The CDR3 reads CASSPQAGSPNTGELFF. The CDR3, as DNA: TGCGCCAGCAGCCCGCAAGCGGGGTCCCCGAACACCGGGGAGCTGTTTTTT.

This clone was picked up a small number of times. The chain recombines TRBV29-1 with TRBJ1-2; a weak D match, TRBD1 (6 bases). This CDR3 region has 12 residues. Trimming removed 5 bases from V and 4 bases from J, with 11 bases in between. CDR1 and CDR2 from the germline V gene are SQVTM and ANQGSEA. In DNA form, the CDR3 reads TGCAGCGTTTTACAGGGACCCTATGGCTACACCTTC. This translates into CSVLQGPYGYTF. Drawing the rest from reference TRBV29-1 and TRBJ1-2, the complete variable domain is SAVISQKPSRDICQRGTSLTIQCQVDSQVTMMFWYRQQPGQSLTLIATANQGSEATYESGFVIDKFPISRPNLTFSTLTVSNMSPEDSSIYLCSVLQGPYGYTFGSGTRLTVV.

This clone was observed a few times. The V and J genes are TRBV7-2 and TRBJ1-1; D is ambiguous. Trimming removed 1 base at V and 0 bases at J, with 12 bases between. CDR1 and CDR2 (germline): SGHTA, FQGNSA. This CDR3 contains 16 residues. CDR3 coding DNA: TGTGCCAGCAGCTTAGTCGGTACCAGCATGAACACTGAAGCTTTCTTT. This translates into CASSLVGTSMNTEAFF.

There are a few counts of this clone. The genes are TRBV15 and TRBJ2-7, with D unresolved. CDR3 length equals 12 residues. Per germline, CDR1 LNHNV and CDR2 YYDKDF (reference sequence). V was cut by 0 bases and J by 4 bases, with 4 bases left in between. The CDR3 DNA sequence: TGTGCCACCAGCAGAGATCGGTACGAGCAGTACTTC. Protein: CATSRDRYEQYF.

This chain joins TRBV11-3 and TRBJ2-4; 8 bases agree with TRBD2. V gave up 6 bases and J gave up 8 bases; unmatched junction bases: 6. Germline loops: CDR1 SGHNT, CDR2 YENEEA. The CDR3 has 13 amino acids. In DNA form, the CDR3 reads TGTGCCAGCAGAGCGGGGGCGCCGGACATTCAGTACTTC. Protein product: CASRAGAPDIQYF.

This clone was counted only a few times. The chain employs TRBV5-1 and TRBJ2-7; maybe TRBD2 (5 bases). The CDR3 is made up of 12 amino acids. Germline-derived CDR1 and CDR2 are SGHRS and YFSETQ. V shed 5 bases and J shed 3 bases, with 9 bases lying between them. CDR3 loop: CASRGADYEQYF. The CDR3 DNA is TGCGCCAGCAGAGGAGCGGACTACGAGCAGTACTTC.

The V and J genes are TRBV29-1 and TRBJ2-7; TRBD1 matches 8 bases. V was clipped by 5 bases and J by 2 bases; unmatched bases: 8. CDR1 is SQVTM and CDR2 is ANQGSEA in the germline V gene. This CDR3 is 14 amino acids long. CDR3 amino acids: CSVSGQVGTYEQYF. The CDR3 coding sequence is TGCAGCGTTTCGGGACAGGTTGGGACCTACGAGCAGTACTTC.

This clone was picked up a small number of times. In the same sample, other DNA sequences code for this CDR3. This chain joins TRBV5-1 and TRBJ2-7; TRBD1 matches at 7 bases. V gave up 1 base and J gave up 2 bases; unmatched junction bases: 0. The germline gives CDR1 SGHRS, CDR2 YFSETQ. This CDR3 is built from 13 residues. Here the CDR3 reads CASSLQGAYEQYF. CDR3 in DNA: TGCGCCAGCAGCTTGCAGGGGGCCTACGAGCAGTACTTC.

This clone appeared a few times. The chain is built from TRBV18 and TRBJ2-3; D not certain. V shed 6 bases and J shed 3 bases, with 13 bases lying between them. CDR3 size: 14 residues. CDR1 and CDR2 from the germline V gene are KGHSH and LQKENI. CDR3 loop: CASSPILGTDTQYF. CDR3 in DNA: TGTGCCAGCTCGCCGATTTTAGGGACAGATACGCAGTATTTT.

The chain couples TRBV2 to TRBJ2-3; the match to TRBD2 covers 10 bases. The ends lost 6 bases at V and 1 base at J; junction bases unmatched: 4. Germline V gene lookup returns CDR1 SNHLY and CDR2 FYNNEI. This CDR3 has 15 residues. This CDR3 reads CASRGGLARTDTQYF. CDR3 nucleotide sequence: TGTGCCAGCAGGGGGGGACTAGCGCGCACAGATACGCAGTATTTT.

The V gene is TRBV6-5, the J gene TRBJ2-1, with D tentatively TRBD1 or TRBD2 (5 bases each). Between the trimmed V and J ends, which lost 6 bases and 4 bases, there was a span of 13 bases. The CDR3 has 14 amino acids. Germline-derived CDR1 and CDR2 are MNHEY and SVGAGI. The CDR3 region is CASRTPGQYNEQFF. The DNA of the CDR3 is TGTGCCAGCAGAACCCCGGGGCAATACAATGAGCAGTTCTTC.

The genes are TRBV6-6 and TRBJ1-2; D is unresolved. CDR1 is MNHNY, CDR2 SVGAGI, per germline (reference sequence). Trimming removed 2 bases from V and 3 bases from J, with 13 bases in between. This CDR3 region has 15 residues. CDR3 DNA sequence: TGTGCCAGCAGTTACCTCGTCGCGGGCGACTATGGCTACACCTTC. It is translated as CASSYLVAGDYGYTF.

Here the CDR3 reads CASSYTSGTGGDQPQHF. CDR3 DNA sequence: TGTGCCAGCAGTTATACCTCCGGGACAGGGGGTGATCAGCCCCAGCATTTT. The chain recombines TRBV5-6 with TRBJ1-5; 11 bases align to TRBD1. This CDR3 region has 17 residues. With 5 bases clipped from V and 5 bases from J, the junction kept 12 bases outside the gene matches. The germline gives CDR1 SGHDT, CDR2 YYEEEE.

This clone was detected only a few times. The CDR3 DNA reads TGTGCCAGCAGTTTAGTCCGGAGGACTGAAGCTTTCTTT. Amino acids: CASSLVRRTEAFF. J is TRBJ1-1 and V is TRBV28, with D uncertain. Trimming removed 2 bases at V and 5 bases at J, with 9 bases between. This CDR3 region has 13 residues. Germline loops: CDR1 MDHEN, CDR2 SYDVKM.

The chain combines TRBV9 with TRBJ2-2; D is ambiguous. CDR1 and CDR2 (germline): SGDLS, YYNGEE. The CDR3 runs 13 residues. V was trimmed by 0 bases and J by 3 bases, leaving 3 bases between them. The CDR3 here is CASSVVDTGELFF. CDR3 in DNA: TGTGCCAGCAGCGTAGTTGACACCGGGGAGCTGTTTTTT.

The chain uses TRBV5-4 and TRBJ2-7; possible D gene TRBD2, 6 bases. The germline V gene encodes CDR1 SGHNT and CDR2 YYREEE (reference sequence). Trimming stripped 1 base from V and 6 bases from J, with 20 bases between. CDR3 length: 16 amino acids. The CDR3 region has the DNA TGTGCCAGCAGCTTGAGGGAGGCAGGGCGGTCCAGCGAGCAGTACTTC. Translating gives CASSLREAGRSSEQYF.

This chain links TRBV7-9 with TRBJ1-6; D not certain. Trimming took off 0 bases at V and 6 bases at J, with 6 bases between the two ends. Germline CDR1 and CDR2: SEHNR and FQNEAQ (reference sequence). This CDR3 region has 14 residues. This chain's CDR3 is CASSLASPNSPLHF. CDR3 DNA sequence: TGTGCCAGCAGCTTAGCTAGCCCTAATTCACCCCTCCACTTT.

V gene TRBV9 combines with J gene TRBJ2-7, with D unclear. V lost 0 bases to trimming and J lost 2 bases, with 12 bases between them. CDR3 length equals 15 residues. Germline V gene sequence: CDR1 SGDLS, CDR2 YYNGEE. CDR3 sequence: CASSVGFRTTYEQYF. In DNA form, the CDR3 reads TGTGCCAGCAGCGTAGGATTCAGAACCACCTACGAGCAGTACTTC.

The J gene is TRBJ1-4, the V gene TRBV27, with 8 bases fitting TRBD1. CDR1 and CDR2 from the germline V gene are MNHEY and SMNVEV (reference sequence). Trimming cost V 5 bases and J 5 bases; bases outside gene matches: 10. The length of the CDR3 is 16 residues. This CDR3 reads CASSPSPTGANEKLFF. The CDR3 DNA is TGTGCCAGCAGTCCGTCTCCGACAGGGGCAAATGAAAAACTGTTTTTT.

In this sample, this clone turned up a few times. The V call is TRBV4-1, the J call TRBJ1-2, with D perhaps TRBD1 (6 bases). V shed 5 bases and J shed 5 bases, with 12 bases lying between them. The CDR3 is made up of 13 amino acids. Germline CDR1 and CDR2: MGHRA and YSYEKL. CDR3 in DNA: TGCGCCAGCAGCGTCACAGGGCCATATGGCTACACCTTC. Amino acid sequence: CASSVTGPYGYTF.

The chain joins TRBV5-1 to TRBJ2-1; 7 bases are shared with TRBD2. V lost 3 bases to trimming and J lost 5 bases; unmatched junction nucleotides: 11. Germline CDR1 is SGHRS and CDR2 is YFSETQ. CDR3 length: 16 residues. In nucleotides, the CDR3 is TGCGCCAGCAGCTCCGGGTCACTAGCGTCCCACAATGAGCAGTTCTTC. It codes for CASSSGSLASHNEQFF.

The chain is built from TRBV18 and TRBJ2-1, with D possibly matching TRBD1 (5 bases). The germline V gene has CDR1 KGHSH and CDR2 LQKENI. Trimming took off 2 bases at V and 5 bases at J, with 10 bases between the two ends. The CDR3 loop spans 14 amino acids. DNA for the CDR3: TGTGCCAGCTCACCATCTTCCAGGGACAATGAGCAGTTCTTC. Translated: CASSPSSRDNEQFF.

This clone was observed a few times. This chain uses TRBV5-1 with TRBJ2-3; 8 bases map to TRBD1. The CDR3 is 17 residues long. The germline CDR1 and CDR2 sequences are SGHRS and YFSETQ. With 0 bases clipped from V and 2 bases from J, the junction kept 8 bases outside the gene matches. CDR3: CASSLASGTGTTDTQYF. The CDR3 DNA sequence: TGCGCCAGCAGCTTGGCCTCCGGGACAGGAACCACAGATACGCAGTATTTT.

With regard to this clone: Other DNA sequences in the sample encode the same CDR3. DNA for the CDR3: TGCGCCAGCAGCTTCGGGACTAGCGGGACCGGGGAGCTGTTTTTT. As protein: CASSFGTSGTGELFF. This chain uses TRBV5-1 with TRBJ2-2, with 12 bases matching TRBD2. V was pared by 2 bases and J by 5 bases, with 1 base of the junction left unmatched. Germline V gene sequence: CDR1 SGHRS, CDR2 YFSETQ. The CDR3 runs to 15 residues.

The chain uses TRBV13 and TRBJ1-1, with 12 bases fitting TRBD1. Germline assignment: CDR1 PRHDT and CDR2 FYEKMQ (reference sequence). The V and J ends lost 2 bases and 1 base, in that order; junction bases with no gene match: 8. The CDR3 extends over 18 amino acids. In nucleotides, the CDR3 is TGTGCCAGCAGCTTACGGCGGGACAGGGGGCGAGCGAACACTGAAGCTTTCTTT. Translated, it gives CASSLRRDRGRANTEAFF.

This clone was seen a handful of times. The genes are TRBV18 and TRBJ2-7; 7 positions match TRBD2. The CDR3 loop spans 13 amino acids. Germline CDR1 is KGHSH and CDR2 is LQKENI. V shed 2 bases and J 6 bases; nucleotides not matched to a gene: 4. In DNA form, the CDR3 reads TGTGCCAGCTCACCAAAAGCGGGGACCGAGCAGTACTTC. Its protein is CASSPKAGTEQYF. The variable domain in full, completed from reference TRBV18 and TRBJ2-7, reads NAGVMQNPRHLVRRRGQEARLRCSPMKGHSHVYWYRQLPEEGLKFMVYLQKENIIDESGMPKERFSAEFPKEGPSILRIQQVVRGDSAAYFCASSPKAGTEQYFGPGTRLTVT.

The table lists this clone with a few counts. The rearrangement links TRBV6-5 to TRBJ2-5; D is possibly TRBD2 (7 bases). CDR3 length equals 15 residues. CDR1 and CDR2 from the germline V gene are MNHEY and SVGAGI. V was cut by 6 bases and J by 2 bases, with 16 bases left in between. In DNA form, the CDR3 reads TGTGCCAGCAGACTAAGGGGGGGGCAGCAAGAGACCCAGTACTTC. Amino acid sequence: CASRLRGGQQETQYF.